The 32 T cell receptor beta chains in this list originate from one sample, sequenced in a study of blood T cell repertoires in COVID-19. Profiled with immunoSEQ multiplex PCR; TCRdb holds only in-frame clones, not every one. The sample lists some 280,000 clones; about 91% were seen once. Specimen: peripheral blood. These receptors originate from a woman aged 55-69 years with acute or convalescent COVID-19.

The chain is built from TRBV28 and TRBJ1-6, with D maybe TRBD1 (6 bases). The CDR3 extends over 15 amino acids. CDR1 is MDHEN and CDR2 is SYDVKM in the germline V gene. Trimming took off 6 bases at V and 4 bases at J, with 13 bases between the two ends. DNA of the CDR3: TGTGCCAGCAGCGAAGGGACACCGTATAATTCACCCCTCCACTTT. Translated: CASSEGTPYNSPLHF.

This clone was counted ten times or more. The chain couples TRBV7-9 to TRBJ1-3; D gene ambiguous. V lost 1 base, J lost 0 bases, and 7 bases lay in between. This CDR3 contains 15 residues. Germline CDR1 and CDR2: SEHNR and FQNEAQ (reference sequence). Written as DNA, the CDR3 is TGTGCCAGCAGCTTAGATCCAGTCTCTGGAAACACCATATATTTT. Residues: CASSLDPVSGNTIYF.

The CDR3 nucleotides are TGTGCCTGGAGTGGCCCCCGCACCGGGGACACCTTC. Amino acids: CAWSGPRTGDTF. The J gene is TRBJ1-2, the V gene TRBV30; D unclear. Trimming stripped 1 base from V and 12 bases from J, with 15 bases between. From germline, CDR1 is GTSNPN and CDR2 SVGIG (reference sequence). This CDR3 has 12 residues.

The CDR3 DNA reads TGTGCCAGCAGCCAAGAAAAGAACAGGGGCTACACCTTC. This sequence encodes CASSQEKNRGYTF. V gene TRBV4-2 combines with J gene TRBJ1-2; tentatively, D is TRBD1 (5 bases). The CDR3 runs 13 residues. Trimming removed 0 bases at V and 8 bases at J, with 10 bases between. Per germline, CDR1 LGHNA and CDR2 YNFKEQ.

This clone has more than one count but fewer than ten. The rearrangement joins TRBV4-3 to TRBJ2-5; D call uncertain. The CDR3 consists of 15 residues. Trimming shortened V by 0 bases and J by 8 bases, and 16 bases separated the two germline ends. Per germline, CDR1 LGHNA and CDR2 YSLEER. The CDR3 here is CASSQDFKASLTQYF. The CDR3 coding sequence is TGCGCCAGCAGCCAAGATTTTAAAGCTTCTCTTACCCAGTACTTC.

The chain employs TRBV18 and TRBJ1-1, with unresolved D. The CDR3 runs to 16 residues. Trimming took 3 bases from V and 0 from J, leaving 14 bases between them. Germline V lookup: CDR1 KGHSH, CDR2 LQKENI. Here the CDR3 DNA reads TGTGCCAGCTCACCGGGATCCCTAGCCTTGAACACTGAAGCTTTCTTT. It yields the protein CASSPGSLALNTEAFF.

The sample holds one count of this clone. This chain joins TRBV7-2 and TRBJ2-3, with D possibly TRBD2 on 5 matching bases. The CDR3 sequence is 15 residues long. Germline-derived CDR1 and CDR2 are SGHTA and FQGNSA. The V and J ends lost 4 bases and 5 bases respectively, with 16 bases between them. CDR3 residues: CASSWGVSTVDTQYF. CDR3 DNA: TGTGCCAGCAGCTGGGGAGTTTCGACTGTAGATACGCAGTATTTT.

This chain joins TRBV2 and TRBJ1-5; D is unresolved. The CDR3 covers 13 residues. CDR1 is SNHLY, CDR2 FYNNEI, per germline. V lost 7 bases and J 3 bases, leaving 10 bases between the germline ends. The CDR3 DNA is TGTGCCAGCACGCAGGTATTCAATCAGCCCCAGCATTTT. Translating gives CASTQVFNQPQHF.

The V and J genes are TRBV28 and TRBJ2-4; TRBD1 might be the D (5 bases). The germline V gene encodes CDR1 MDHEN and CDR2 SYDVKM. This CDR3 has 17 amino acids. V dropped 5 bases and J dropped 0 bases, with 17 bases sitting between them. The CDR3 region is CASSKPTDSLAKNIQYF. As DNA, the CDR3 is TGTGCCAGCAGTAAACCGACAGACTCATTAGCCAAAAACATTCAGTACTTC. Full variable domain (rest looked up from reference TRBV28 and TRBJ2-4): DVKVTQSSRYLVKRTGEKVFLECVQDMDHENMFWYRQDPGLGLRLIYFSYDVKMKEKGDIPEGYSVSREKKERFSLILESASTNQTSMYLCASSKPTDSLAKNIQYFGAGTRLSVL.

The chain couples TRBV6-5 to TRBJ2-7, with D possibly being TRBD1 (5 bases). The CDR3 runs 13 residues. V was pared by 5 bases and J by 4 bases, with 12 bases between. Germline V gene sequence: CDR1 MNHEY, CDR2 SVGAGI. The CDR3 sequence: CASSLLDRYEQYF. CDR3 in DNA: TGTGCCAGCAGTCTCCTCGACAGATACGAGCAGTACTTC.

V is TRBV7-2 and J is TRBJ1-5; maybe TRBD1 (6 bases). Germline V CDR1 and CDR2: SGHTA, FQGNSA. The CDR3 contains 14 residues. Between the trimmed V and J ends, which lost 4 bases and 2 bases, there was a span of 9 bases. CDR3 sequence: CASSSRTGNQPQHF. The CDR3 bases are TGTGCCAGCAGCTCCAGGACAGGCAATCAGCCCCAGCATTTT. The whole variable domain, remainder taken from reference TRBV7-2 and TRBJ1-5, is GAGVSQSPSNKVTEKGKDVELRCDPISGHTALYWYRQSLGQGLEFLIYFQGNSAPDKSGLPSDRFSAERTGGSVSTLTIQRTQQEDSAVYLCASSSRTGNQPQHFGDGTRLSIL.

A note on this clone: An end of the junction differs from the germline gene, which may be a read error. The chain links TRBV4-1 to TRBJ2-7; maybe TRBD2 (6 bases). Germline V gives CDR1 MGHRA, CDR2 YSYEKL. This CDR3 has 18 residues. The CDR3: CASGQDGLGGRRSYEQYF. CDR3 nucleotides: TGCGCCAGCGGCCAAGATGGGCTGGGGGGTCGTAGATCCTACGAGCAGTACTTC.

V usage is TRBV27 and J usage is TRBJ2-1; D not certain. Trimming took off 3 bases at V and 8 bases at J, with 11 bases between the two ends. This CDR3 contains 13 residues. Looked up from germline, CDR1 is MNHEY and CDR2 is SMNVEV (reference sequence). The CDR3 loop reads CASSFGLRDEQFF. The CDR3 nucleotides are TGTGCCAGCAGTTTCGGCCTTCGGGATGAGCAGTTCTTC.

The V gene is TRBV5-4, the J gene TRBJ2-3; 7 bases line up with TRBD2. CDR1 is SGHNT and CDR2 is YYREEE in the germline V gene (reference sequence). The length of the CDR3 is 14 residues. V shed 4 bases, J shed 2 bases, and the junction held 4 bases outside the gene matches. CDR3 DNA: TGTGCCAGCAGCCGGGGAGGGACCACAGATACGCAGTATTTT. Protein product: CASSRGGTTDTQYF. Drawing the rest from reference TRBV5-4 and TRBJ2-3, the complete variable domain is ETGVTQSPTHLIKTRGQQVTLRCSSQSGHNTVSWYQQALGQGPQFIFQYYREEENGRGNFPPRFSGLQFPNYSSELNVNALELDDSALYLCASSRGGTTDTQYFGPGTRLTVL.

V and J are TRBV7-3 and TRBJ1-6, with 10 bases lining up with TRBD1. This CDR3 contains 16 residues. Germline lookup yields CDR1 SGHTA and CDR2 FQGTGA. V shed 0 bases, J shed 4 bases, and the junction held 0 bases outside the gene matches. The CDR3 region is CASSLTGQGYNSPLHF. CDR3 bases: TGTGCCAGCAGCTTAACGGGACAGGGGTATAATTCACCCCTCCACTTT.

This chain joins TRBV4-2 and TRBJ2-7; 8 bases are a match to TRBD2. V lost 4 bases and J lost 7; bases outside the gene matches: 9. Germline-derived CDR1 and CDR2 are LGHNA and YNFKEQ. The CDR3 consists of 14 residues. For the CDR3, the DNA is TGTGCCAGCAGCCCCGGCGGGGGGCCACGAGAGCAGTACTTC. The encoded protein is CASSPGGGPREQYF.

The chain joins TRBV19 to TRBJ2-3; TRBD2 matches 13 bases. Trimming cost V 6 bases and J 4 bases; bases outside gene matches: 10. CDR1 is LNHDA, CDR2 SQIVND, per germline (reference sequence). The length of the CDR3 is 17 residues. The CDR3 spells CASSTPGLAGAADTQYF. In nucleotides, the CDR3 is TGTGCCAGTAGCACCCCAGGACTAGCGGGGGCGGCAGATACGCAGTATTTT.

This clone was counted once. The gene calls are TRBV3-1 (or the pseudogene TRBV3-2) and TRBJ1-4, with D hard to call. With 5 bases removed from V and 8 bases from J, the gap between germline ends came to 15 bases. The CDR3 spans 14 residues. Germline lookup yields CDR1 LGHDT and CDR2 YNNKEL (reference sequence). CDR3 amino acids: CASSRKAFGEKLFF. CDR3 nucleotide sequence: TGTGCCAGCAGCAGGAAGGCATTCGGGGAAAAACTGTTTTTT.

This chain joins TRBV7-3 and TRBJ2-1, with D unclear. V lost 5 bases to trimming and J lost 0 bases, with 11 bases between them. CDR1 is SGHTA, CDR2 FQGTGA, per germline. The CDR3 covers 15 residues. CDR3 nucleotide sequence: TGTGCCAGCAGCCGTGACATAAGCTCCTACAATGAGCAGTTCTTC. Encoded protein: CASSRDISSYNEQFF.

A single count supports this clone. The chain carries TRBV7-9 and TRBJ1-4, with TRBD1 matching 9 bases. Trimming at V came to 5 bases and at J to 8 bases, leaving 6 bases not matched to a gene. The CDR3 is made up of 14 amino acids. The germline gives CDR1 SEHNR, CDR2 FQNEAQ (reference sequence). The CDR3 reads CASSVDRGSEKLFF. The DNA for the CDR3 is TGTGCCAGCAGCGTGGACAGGGGCTCGGAAAAACTGTTTTTT. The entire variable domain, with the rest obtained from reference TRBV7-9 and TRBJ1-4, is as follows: DTGVSQNPRHKITKRGQNVTFRCDPISEHNRLYWYRQTLGQGPEFLTYFQNEAQLEKSRLLSDRFSAERPKGSFSTLEIQRTEQGDSAMYLCASSVDRGSEKLFFGSGTQLSVL.

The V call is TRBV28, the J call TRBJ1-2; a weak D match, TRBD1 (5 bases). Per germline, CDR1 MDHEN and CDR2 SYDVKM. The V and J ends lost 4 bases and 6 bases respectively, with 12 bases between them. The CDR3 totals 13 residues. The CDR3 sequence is CASSSVRVNGYTF. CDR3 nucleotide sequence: TGTGCCAGCAGTTCCGTCAGGGTTAATGGCTACACCTTC.

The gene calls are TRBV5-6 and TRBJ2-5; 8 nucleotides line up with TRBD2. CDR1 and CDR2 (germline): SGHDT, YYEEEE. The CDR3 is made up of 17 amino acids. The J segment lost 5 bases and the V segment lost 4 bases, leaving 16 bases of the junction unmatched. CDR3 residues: CASSPVGLRTSRETQYF. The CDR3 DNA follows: TGTGCCAGCAGCCCCGTGGGACTTAGGACTAGCCGGGAGACCCAGTACTTC.

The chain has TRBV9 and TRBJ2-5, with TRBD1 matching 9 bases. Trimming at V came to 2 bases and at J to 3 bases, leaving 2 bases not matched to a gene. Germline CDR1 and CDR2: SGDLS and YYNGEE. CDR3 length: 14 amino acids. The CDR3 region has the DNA TGTGCCAGCAGCGTTGGGACAGGGAAAGAGACCCAGTACTTC. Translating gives CASSVGTGKETQYF.

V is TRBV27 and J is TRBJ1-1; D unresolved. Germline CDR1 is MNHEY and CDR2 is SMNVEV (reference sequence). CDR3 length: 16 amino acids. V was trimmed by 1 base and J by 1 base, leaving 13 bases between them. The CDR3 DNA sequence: TGTGCCAGCAGTTTATACCGGGGTCCGTGGAACACTGAAGCTTTCTTT. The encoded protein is CASSLYRGPWNTEAFF.

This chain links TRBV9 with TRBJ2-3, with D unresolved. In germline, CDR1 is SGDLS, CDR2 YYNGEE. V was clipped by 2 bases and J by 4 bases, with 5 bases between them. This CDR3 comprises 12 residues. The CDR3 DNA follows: TGTGCCAGCAGCGTCCAGGCAGATACGCAGTATTTT. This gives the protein CASSVQADTQYF.

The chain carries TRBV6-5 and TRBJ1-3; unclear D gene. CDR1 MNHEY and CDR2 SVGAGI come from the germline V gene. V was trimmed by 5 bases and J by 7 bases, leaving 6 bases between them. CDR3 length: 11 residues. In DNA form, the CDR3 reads TGTGCCAGCAGTACCCGGAACACCATATATTTT. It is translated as CASSTRNTIYF.

The CDR3 loop is CASSYPTGGAEAFF. DNA of the CDR3: TGTGCCAGCAGTTACCCGACAGGGGGAGCCGAAGCTTTCTTT. V and J are TRBV6-2 or TRBV6-3 and TRBJ1-1, with TRBD1 matching over 9 bases. V lost 2 bases and J lost 8; bases outside the gene matches: 6. The length of the CDR3 is 14 residues. Germline values: CDR1 MNHEY, CDR2 SVGEGT.

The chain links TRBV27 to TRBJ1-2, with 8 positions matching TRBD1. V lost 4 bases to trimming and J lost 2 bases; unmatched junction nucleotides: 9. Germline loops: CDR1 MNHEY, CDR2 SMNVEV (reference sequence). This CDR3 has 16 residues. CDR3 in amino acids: CASSSPGQALNYGYTF. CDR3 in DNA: TGTGCCAGCAGTTCCCCGGGACAGGCTTTGAACTATGGCTACACCTTC.

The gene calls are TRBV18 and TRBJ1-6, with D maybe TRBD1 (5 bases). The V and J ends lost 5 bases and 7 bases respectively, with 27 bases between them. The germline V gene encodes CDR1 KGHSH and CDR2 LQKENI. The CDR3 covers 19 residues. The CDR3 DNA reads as TGTGCCAGCTCAACTCAGCTCAGTGCAGGGCTAACGAAAAATTCACCCCTCCACTTT. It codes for CASSTQLSAGLTKNSPLHF.

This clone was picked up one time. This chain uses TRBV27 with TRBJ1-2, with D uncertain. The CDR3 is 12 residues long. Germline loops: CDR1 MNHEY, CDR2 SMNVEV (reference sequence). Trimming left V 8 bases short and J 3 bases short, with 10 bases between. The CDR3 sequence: CASGAADYGYTF. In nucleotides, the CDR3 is TGTGCCAGCGGAGCGGCGGACTATGGCTACACCTTC.

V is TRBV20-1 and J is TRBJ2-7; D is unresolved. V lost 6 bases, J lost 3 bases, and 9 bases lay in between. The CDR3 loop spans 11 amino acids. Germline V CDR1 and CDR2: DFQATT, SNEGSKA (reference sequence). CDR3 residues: CSAARIYEQYF. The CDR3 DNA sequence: TGCAGTGCAGCCAGGATCTACGAGCAGTACTTC.

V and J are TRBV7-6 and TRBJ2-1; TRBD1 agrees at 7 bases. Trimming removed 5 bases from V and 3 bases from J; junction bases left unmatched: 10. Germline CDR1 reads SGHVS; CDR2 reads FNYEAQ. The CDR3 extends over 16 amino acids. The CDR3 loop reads CASSPHRDSGYNEQFF. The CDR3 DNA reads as TGTGCCAGCAGCCCTCACCGGGACAGTGGCTACAATGAGCAGTTCTTC.